The 23 T cell receptor beta chains below all came from one sample that was sequenced in a study of patients and donors after allogeneic stem cell transplantation. TCRdb processed the RT-PCR reads anew with MiXCR; each CDR3 protein has one entry. Here the sample spans about 160,000 distinct CDR3 sequences, about 29% being singletons. Sequenced material: blood, either unsorted or a sorted T cell fraction (not recorded which). These TCRs come from a human donor who was either an allogeneic HSCT recipient or a stem cell or donor lymphocyte infusion donor (not recorded which). It is not recorded whose cells these are; they may come from a transplant donor.

The gene calls are TRBV18 and TRBJ1-1; D is perhaps TRBD1 (6 bases). Germline CDR1 reads KGHSH; CDR2 reads LQKENI. This CDR3 has 13 residues. The germline V and J ends were trimmed by 6 bases and 6 bases, with 14 bases remaining between them. The CDR3 here is CASSPGVQSEAFF. The CDR3 DNA reads TGTGCCAGCTCTCCAGGGGTACAGTCTGAAGCTTTCTTT.

The chain has TRBV15 and TRBJ2-7, with a possible D match to TRBD1 (5 bases). The ends were cut back, 0 bases at V and 4 bases at J, with 10 bases in the middle. The CDR3 has 14 amino acids. CDR1 and CDR2 (germline): LNHNV, YYDKDF (reference sequence). The CDR3 DNA reads TGTGCCACCAGCAGAGAGGGCAGGGCATACGAGCAGTACTTC. As protein: CATSREGRAYEQYF.

This clonotype came up once. This rearrangement joins TRBV23-1 to TRBJ2-2; D is possibly TRBD2 (5 bases). TRBV23-1 is an ORF for which the function is uncertain. V lost 4 bases to trimming and J lost 7 bases, with 16 bases between them. This CDR3 comprises 15 residues. The CDR3 region has the DNA TGCGCCAGCAGTCGGGTTAGGACTGTAGTCGGGGAGCTGTTTTTT. Its protein is CASSRVRTVVGELFF.

V is TRBV12-3 or TRBV12-4 and J is TRBJ1-5; D may be TRBD1 (5 bases). The V gene lost 7 bases and the J gene lost 5 bases, with 12 bases spanning the gap. The CDR3 is 13 residues long. As DNA, the CDR3 is TGTGCCAGCAATCACCAGGGTTATCAGCCCCAGCATTTT. Protein sequence: CASNHQGYQPQHF.

This CDR3 is CASREQGRLYEQYF. CDR3 nucleotide sequence: TGTGCCAGCAGGGAACAGGGTAGACTCTACGAGCAGTACTTC. This rearrangement joins TRBV6-5 to TRBJ2-7; D possibly corresponds to TRBD1 (6 bases). Deletions cut 6 bases from V and 3 bases from J, with 15 bases between. Germline V CDR1 and CDR2: MNHEY, SVGAGI. This CDR3 is built from 14 residues.

This clonotype was found a few times. The CDR3 DNA is TGTGCCAGCAGGGGACAGGGGAAGAACACCGGGGAGCTGTTTTTT. Its protein is CASRGQGKNTGELFF. The chain carries TRBV28 and TRBJ2-2; 10 bases agree with TRBD1. With V trimmed by 6 bases and J by 1 base, 2 bases remained unmatched. From germline, CDR1 is MDHEN and CDR2 SYDVKM. CDR3 length: 15 amino acids.

The rearrangement links TRBV20-1 to TRBJ2-5; D gene uncertain. V lost 2 bases and J lost 1, with 5 bases in between. The CDR3 length is 12 residues. CDR1 is DFQATT and CDR2 is SNEGSKA in the germline V gene (reference sequence). CDR3 nucleotides: TGCAGTGCTAGAATGGCCCAAGAGACCCAGTACTTC. Protein product: CSARMAQETQYF.

This clonotype was seen only a few times. The chain uses TRBV5-1 and TRBJ2-7, with TRBD2 identical over 8 bases. The CDR3 consists of 17 residues. Germline V gene lookup returns CDR1 SGHRS and CDR2 YFSETQ. V gave up 0 bases and J gave up 5 bases; unmatched junction bases: 13. Written as DNA, the CDR3 is TGCGCCAGCAGCTTGGGTAGCGGGAAATCCCGCGCTGACGAGCAGTACTTC. Translation: CASSLGSGKSRADEQYF.

This clonotype was observed a few times. The CDR3 loop reads CASSFGDRRGNEKLFF. CDR3 DNA sequence: TGCGCCAGCAGCTTCGGGGATCGCCGGGGTAACGAAAAACTGTTTTTT. The chain is built from TRBV5-1 and TRBJ1-4; D ambiguous. CDR3 length equals 16 residues. With 2 bases removed from V and 8 bases from J, the gap between germline ends came to 19 bases. The germline V gene has CDR1 SGHRS and CDR2 YFSETQ.

The V gene is TRBV4-3, the J gene TRBJ1-4; D might be TRBD1 (5 bases). The CDR3 is 17 residues long. Germline CDR1 and CDR2: LGHNA and YSLEER. V shed 3 bases and J shed 2 bases, with 16 bases lying between them. The DNA for the CDR3 is TGCGCCAGCAGCCACCGGGATCCGGCAGGGACTAATGAAAAACTGTTTTTT. It yields the protein CASSHRDPAGTNEKLFF.

This chain links TRBV6-5 with TRBJ1-4; 10 bases are shared with TRBD1. The CDR3 is 15 amino acids. Trimming took 0 bases from V and 8 from J; bases not matched to a gene: 3. Germline assignment: CDR1 MNHEY and CDR2 SVGAGI. CDR3 sequence (DNA): TGTGCCAGCAGTTACTCGAGGGACAGGGGAGAAAAACTGTTTTTT. Translating it yields CASSYSRDRGEKLFF.

In its sample, this clonotype was seen a few times. The chain joins TRBV5-1 to TRBJ2-7; D unclear. V was shortened by 3 bases and J by 9 bases, with 16 bases between the two germline ends. Germline assignment: CDR1 SGHRS and CDR2 YFSETQ. The CDR3 length is 13 residues. This chain's CDR3 is CASSSVPQMGQYF. Written as DNA, the CDR3 is TGCGCCAGCAGCTCCGTACCACAGATGGGGCAGTACTTC.

In this sample, this clonotype turned up a few times. This rearrangement joins TRBV11-2 to TRBJ2-2; D is unresolved. V was trimmed by 7 bases and J by 7 bases, leaving 13 bases between them. This CDR3 is built from 13 residues. The germline gives CDR1 SGHAT, CDR2 FQNNGV. The CDR3 protein is CASTKSKSGELFF. Written as DNA, the CDR3 is TGTGCCAGCACCAAATCCAAGAGCGGGGAGCTGTTTTTT.

This clonotype was seen just once. Just one base apart from a much larger clone, this may be a read error. The chain employs TRBV5-1 and TRBJ1-4; weak D call: TRBD1 (5 bases). V was pared by 4 bases and J by 4 bases, with 11 bases between. CDR1 is SGHRS and CDR2 is YFSETQ in the germline V gene. CDR3 length: 14 amino acids. CDR3 coding DNA: TGCGCCAGCAGCGCAGAACAGGTTAATGAAAAACTGTTTTTT. It is translated as CASSAEQVNEKLFF.

V usage is TRBV4-2 and J usage is TRBJ2-3; TRBD1 matches 10 bases. V lost 11 bases, J lost 4 bases, and 9 bases stayed unmatched. CDR1 is LGHNA and CDR2 is YNFKEQ in the germline V gene. This CDR3 contains 14 residues. The CDR3 loop is CAGSGTGVADTQYF. CDR3 coding DNA: TGTGCCGGTTCCGGGACAGGGGTGGCAGATACGCAGTATTTT.

V gene TRBV15 combines with J gene TRBJ2-2; tentatively, D is TRBD1 (6 bases). The CDR3 runs to 16 residues. Germline CDR1 reads LNHNV; CDR2 reads YYDKDF (reference sequence). The ends were cut back, 3 bases at V and 3 bases at J, with 14 bases in the middle. The CDR3 DNA sequence: TGTGCCACCAGCAGTAGGGCAGGGGTGCACACCGGGGAGCTGTTTTTT. Its translation: CATSSRAGVHTGELFF.

The CDR3 bases are TGCAGCGTTGTAGGCTACAATGAGCAGTTCTTC. The encoded protein is CSVVGYNEQFF. The V and J genes are TRBV29-1 and TRBJ2-1; D gene uncertain. Deletions cut 4 bases from V and 3 bases from J, with 4 bases between. The V gene's germline CDR1 is SQVTM and CDR2 ANQGSEA. CDR3 length: 11 amino acids.

This clonotype appeared a few times. The V call is TRBV6-5, the J call TRBJ2-1; D not certain. The CDR3 is 14 amino acids. Per germline, CDR1 MNHEY and CDR2 SVGAGI. V was shortened by 5 bases and J by 9 bases, with 17 bases between the two germline ends. This CDR3 reads CASSGGGSVIEQFF. The DNA for the CDR3 is TGTGCCAGCAGTGGCGGTGGCTCGGTTATTGAGCAGTTCTTC.

The V call is TRBV18, the J call TRBJ2-7, with TRBD2 matching over 9 bases. The germline V gene has CDR1 KGHSH and CDR2 LQKENI. This CDR3 has 15 amino acids. V shed 3 bases and J 2 bases; nucleotides not matched to a gene: 5. Here the CDR3 reads CASSPAAGGPYEQYF. The DNA of the CDR3 is TGTGCCAGCTCACCGGCAGCGGGAGGCCCCTACGAGCAGTACTTC.

This clonotype was recorded a few times. The rearrangement uses TRBV5-1 and TRBJ2-7, with a tentative D call TRBD1 (6 bases). CDR3 size: 12 residues. The germline CDR1 and CDR2 sequences are SGHRS and YFSETQ. Trimming stripped 4 bases from V and 6 bases from J, with 11 bases between. The CDR3 DNA follows: TGCGCCAGCAGCCAGGACAGATTCGAGCAGTACTTC. Its translation: CASSQDRFEQYF.

The V and J genes are TRBV5-6 and TRBJ2-4; D tentatively fits TRBD1 or TRBD2 (5 bases each). Deletions cut 4 bases from V and 0 bases from J, with 11 bases between. Germline CDR1 is SGHDT and CDR2 is YYEEEE. The CDR3 sequence is 15 residues long. CDR3 sequence: CASSPVGVAKNIQYF. The CDR3 DNA follows: TGTGCCAGCAGCCCAGTGGGGGTAGCCAAAAACATTCAGTACTTC.

Only a few counts were recorded for this clonotype. The chain joins TRBV12-3 or TRBV12-4 to TRBJ1-3, with D perhaps matching TRBD1 (5 bases). V gave up 1 base and J gave up 5 bases, with 12 bases separating them. CDR3 size: 15 residues. The CDR3 loop is CASSLGEGSRNTIYF. The CDR3 nucleotides read TGTGCCAGCAGTTTAGGCGAGGGGTCGAGAAACACCATATATTTT.

Only a few counts were recorded for this clonotype. CDR3 region: CASSYTPSLENEQFF. The DNA for the CDR3 is TGTGCCAGCAGCTATACGCCGTCGTTAGAGAATGAGCAGTTCTTC. The chain recombines TRBV12-3 or TRBV12-4 with TRBJ2-1; no clear D. Trimming removed 6 bases at V and 7 bases at J, with 19 bases between. The CDR3 spans 15 residues.